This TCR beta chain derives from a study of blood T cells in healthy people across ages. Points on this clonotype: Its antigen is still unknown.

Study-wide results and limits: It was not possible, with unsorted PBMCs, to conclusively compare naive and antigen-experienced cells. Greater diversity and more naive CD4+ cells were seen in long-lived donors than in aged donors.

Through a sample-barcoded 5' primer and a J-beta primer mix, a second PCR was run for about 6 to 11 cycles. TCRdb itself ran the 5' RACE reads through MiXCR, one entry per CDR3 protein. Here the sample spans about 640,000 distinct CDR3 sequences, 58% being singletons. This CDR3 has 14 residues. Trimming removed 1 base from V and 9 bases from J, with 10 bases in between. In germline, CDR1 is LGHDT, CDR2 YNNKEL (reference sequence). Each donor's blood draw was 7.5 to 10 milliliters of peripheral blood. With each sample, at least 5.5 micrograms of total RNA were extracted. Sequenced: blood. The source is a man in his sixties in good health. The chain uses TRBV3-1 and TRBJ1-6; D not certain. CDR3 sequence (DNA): TGTGCCAGCAGCCAAGGAACCGGGAGTTCACCCCTCCACTTT. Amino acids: CASSQGTGSSPLHF.